One and the same sample provided the 16 T cell receptor beta chains below, sequenced in a study of T-cell memory formation after mild COVID-19. TCRdb recomputed calls from the 5' RACE reads with MiXCR, one row per CDR3 protein. Here the sample spans roughly 89,000 distinct CDR3 sequences, over 12% being singletons. Sequenced material: PBMCs or a T cell subset sorted from them (not recorded which). These TCRs come from a young man who had mild COVID-19 (a few samples of this study predate the infection). Cell type and time point are not known.

The chain links TRBV10-2 to TRBJ2-7; 7 bases match TRBD1. Unmatched junction bases numbered 10, after V lost 5 bases and J lost 0 bases. Germline CDR1 and CDR2: WSHSY and SAAADI. This CDR3 is built from 16 residues. CDR3 protein: CASSPTGAFSSYEQYV. DNA of the CDR3: TGCGCCAGCAGTCCAACAGGGGCCTTTAGCTCCTACGAGCAGTACGTC.

The V and J genes are TRBV9 and TRBJ1-2; D unresolved. V lost 4 bases and J lost 0, with 10 bases in between. The CDR3 is made up of 14 amino acids. Germline V gives CDR1 SGDLS, CDR2 YYNGEE. CDR3 nucleotides: TGTGCCAGCAGCCCTGGTGTAACTAACTATGGCTACACCTTC. It codes for CASSPGVTNYGYTF.

The chain is built from TRBV7-6 and TRBJ2-5; D is undetermined. Germline CDR1 reads SGHVS; CDR2 reads FNYEAQ. CDR3 length equals 12 residues. V was shortened by 4 bases and J by 7 bases, with 10 bases between the two germline ends. The CDR3 coding sequence is TGTGCCAGCAGCTCGCGGTACGGGACCCAGTACTTC. It encodes CASSSRYGTQYF.

This clonotype was seen a few times. J is TRBJ2-3 and V is TRBV12-3 or TRBV12-4; perhaps D is TRBD1 or TRBD2 (5 bases each). The V end lost 8 bases, the J end lost 14 bases, and 20 bases lay between the germline ends. CDR3 length: 12 amino acids. The CDR3 loop reads CASGTGGAEAYF. Written as DNA, the CDR3 is TGTGCCAGCGGGACCGGCGGCGCCGAGGCGTATTTT.

This chain connects TRBV4-3 to TRBJ2-1, with 7 positions matching TRBD1. The V segment lost 4 bases and the J segment 5 bases; nucleotides outside the gene matches: 11. CDR3 length: 16 residues. The germline gives CDR1 LGHNA, CDR2 YSLEER. The CDR3 nucleotides read TGCGCCAGCAGCCGGTTCAATGAGGGGGCAAACAATGAGCAGTTCTTC. Residues: CASSRFNEGANNEQFF.

The V gene is TRBV7-9, the J gene TRBJ2-7; the match to TRBD1 covers 8 bases. The CDR3 length is 15 residues. Germline lookup yields CDR1 SEHNR and CDR2 FQNEAQ (reference sequence). The V segment lost 5 bases and the J segment 5 bases; nucleotides outside the gene matches: 11. The CDR3 loop reads CASSLPTSDRDEQYF. The DNA for the CDR3 is TGTGCCAGCAGCCTACCTACGTCGGACAGGGACGAGCAGTACTTC.

This clonotype has more than one count but fewer than ten. The chain uses TRBV7-2 and TRBJ2-7, with 9 bases that match TRBD2. J was trimmed by 5 bases and V by 1 base; bases with no gene match: 6. CDR3 length equals 15 residues. Germline CDR1 SGHTA, CDR2 FQGNSA. Here the CDR3 DNA reads TGTGCCAGCAGCTTAGGGCCTCTAGCGGGGAACGAGCAGTACGTC. It yields the protein CASSLGPLAGNEQYV.

This clonotype was seen more than once but under ten times. The J gene is TRBJ2-1, the V gene TRBV11-1; either TRBD1 or TRBD2 may supply D (5 bases each). V gave up 5 bases and J gave up 8 bases, with 16 bases separating them. This CDR3 is built from 14 residues. Germline CDR1 SGHAT, CDR2 FQDESV (reference sequence). The CDR3 is CASSPGPGTHEQFF. Written as DNA, the CDR3 is TGTGCCAGCAGCCCTGGGCCGGGGACCCATGAGCAGTTCTTC.

This clonotype was seen more than once but under ten times. Its ends do not fully match the called genes, so a read error is possible. The chain links TRBV7-7 to TRBJ2-1; 12 positions agree with TRBD2. Germline loops: CDR1 SSHAT, CDR2 FNYEAQ (reference sequence). CDR3 size: 17 residues. The CDR3 loop reads CASSPELLLAGGPEQFF. CDR3 DNA: TGTGCTAGCAGCCCCGAGCTGTTACTAGCGGGGGGCCCTGAGCAGTTCTTC. The full variable domain, rest sourced from reference TRBV7-7 and TRBJ2-1, is GAGVSQSPRYKVTKRGQDVTLRCDPISSHATLYWYQQALGQGPEFLTYFNYEAQPDKSGLPSDRFSAERPEGSISTLTIQRTEQRDSAMYRCASSPELLLAGGPEQFFGPGTRLTVL.

This clonotype has ten or more counts. The gene calls are TRBV12-3 or TRBV12-4 and TRBJ1-4; no firm D call. Trimming left V 5 bases short and J 2 bases short, with 9 bases between. The CDR3 is made up of 14 amino acids. CDR3 loop: CASSPSGTNEKLFF. In DNA, the CDR3 is TGTGCCAGCAGTCCTAGTGGGACTAATGAAAAACTGTTTTTT.

This clonotype was found many times. CDR3 in amino acids: CASSFSGGTAYEQYF. CDR3 bases: TGTGCCAGCAGTTTCAGCGGGGGAACGGCCTACGAGCAGTACTTC. The chain has TRBV12-3 or TRBV12-4 and TRBJ2-7; 8 nucleotides agree with TRBD2. The length of the CDR3 is 15 residues. V trimming: 3 bases; J trimming: 2 bases; junction bases outside the gene matches: 6.

The chain uses TRBV20-1 and TRBJ1-1, with a possible D match to TRBD1 (6 bases). The CDR3 has 16 amino acids. The V gene's germline CDR1 is DFQATT and CDR2 SNEGSKA (reference sequence). Trimming stripped 5 bases from V and 1 base from J, with 20 bases between. The CDR3, as DNA: TGCAGTGCTTCTAACCCGGGACACTTCTCGAACACTGAAGCTTTCTTT. It yields the protein CSASNPGHFSNTEAFF.

The V call is TRBV7-2, the J call TRBJ2-1, with D unresolved. V lost 2 bases and J lost 6, with 8 bases in between. The germline V gene has CDR1 SGHTA and CDR2 FQGNSA. The CDR3 is 13 amino acids. The CDR3 loop reads CASSLITLNEQFF. DNA of the CDR3: TGTGCCAGCAGCTTAATCACCCTCAATGAGCAGTTCTTC. Variable domain in full (rest from reference TRBV7-2 and TRBJ2-1): GAGVSQSPSNKVTEKGKDVELRCDPISGHTALYWYRQSLGQGLEFLIYFQGNSAPDKSGLPSDRFSAERTGGSVSTLTIQRTQQEDSAVYLCASSLITLNEQFFGPGTRLTVL.

The chain has TRBV5-1 and TRBJ1-1, with D unclear. CDR3 length: 14 residues. Trimming removed 0 bases at V and 4 bases at J, with 10 bases between. CDR1 is SGHRS, CDR2 YFSETQ, per germline. Written as DNA, the CDR3 is TGCGCCAGCAGCTTGGGAGGGTCTTTCACTGAAGCTTTCTTT. Translating it yields CASSLGGSFTEAFF.

The V gene is TRBV7-2, the J gene TRBJ1-2, with D possibly TRBD1 on 6 matching bases. V was shortened by 3 bases and J by 7 bases, with 15 bases between the two germline ends. Per germline, CDR1 SGHTA and CDR2 FQGNSA. The length of the CDR3 is 14 residues. The CDR3 DNA is TGTGCCAGCAGCTTGACGCAGGGGACCCGTGGCTACACCTTC. It codes for CASSLTQGTRGYTF.

This clonotype occurred a few times. V and J are TRBV15 and TRBJ2-1, with 7 bases fitting TRBD2. The CDR3 sequence is 16 residues long. CDR1 LNHNV and CDR2 YYDKDF come from the germline V gene (reference sequence). The junction had 7 bases not matched to a gene; V was cut back by 0 bases and J by 5 bases. CDR3 nucleotide sequence: TGTGCCACCAGCAGAGATCTGCTAGCGGCCAACAATGAGCAGTTCTTC. Translation: CATSRDLLAANNEQFF. The entire variable domain, with the rest obtained from reference TRBV15 and TRBJ2-1, is as follows: DAMVIQNPRYQVTQFGKPVTLSCSQTLNHNVMYWYQQKSSQAPKLLFHYYDKDFNNEADTPDNFQSRRPNTSFCFLDIRSPGLGDTAMYLCATSRDLLAANNEQFFGPGTRLTVL.